The 32 T cell receptor beta chains below all came from one sample that was sequenced in a study of spatial heterogeneity in lung cancer. Each CDR3 protein gets one entry after TCRdb re-called the 5' RACE reads with MiXCR. The data contain some 6,300 distinct CDR3 sequences, 1.3% of them singletons. Study outcomes and limitations: It was found that expanded intratumoral alpha and beta TCR counts tracked tumor mutation counts.

Sample time point: sample taken at primary tumor resection. Antigens for these TCRs are unknown. The sample in question was lung tumor tissue, obtained at surgery. All receptors come from a male donor with early-stage non-small cell lung cancer.

This clonotype was seen at least ten times. A much bigger clone sits one base away, suggesting this may be a read error. The CDR3 region has the DNA TGTGCCTGGAGGCCTCCATGGGGTTGTGACTATGGCTACACCTTC. This encodes CAWRPPWGCDYGYTF. This chain links TRBV30 with TRBJ1-2; D ambiguous. Germline V gene sequence: CDR1 GTSNPN, CDR2 SVGIG (reference sequence). This CDR3 has 15 residues. V lost 3 bases to trimming and J lost 3 bases, with 17 bases between them. Using reference TRBV30 and TRBJ1-2 for the parts outside the CDR3, the full variable domain is SQTIHQWPATLVQPVGSPLSLECTVEGTSNPNLYWYRQAAGRGLQLLFYSVGIGQISSEVPQNLSASRPQDRQFILSSKKLLLSDSGFYLCAWRPPWGCDYGYTFGSGTRLTVV.

Ten or more counts support this clonotype. The rearrangement links TRBV18 to TRBJ2-1; D gene uncertain. V lost 3 bases and J lost 8, with 5 bases in between. CDR1 is KGHSH and CDR2 is LQKENI in the germline V gene. This CDR3 has 11 residues. As DNA, the CDR3 is TGTGCCAGCTCACCCCAAGATGAGCAGTTCTTC. Amino acids: CASSPQDEQFF.

This clonotype was seen many times. This could be a read error, since a much larger clone is one nucleotide away. The V gene is TRBV12-3 or TRBV12-4, the J gene TRBJ2-5; TRBD2 matches at 7 bases. The CDR3 has 11 amino acids. V dropped 4 bases and J dropped 7; count of bases not matched to a gene: 0. The CDR3 sequence: CASSWEGTQYF. The CDR3 coding sequence is TGTGCCAGCAGTTGGGAGGGGACCCAGTACTTC.

This clonotype was detected many times. The chain carries TRBV29-1 and TRBJ1-1, with 9 bases identical to TRBD1. Germline values: CDR1 SQVTM, CDR2 ANQGSEA. Unmatched junction bases numbered 6, after V lost 7 bases and J lost 3 bases. CDR3 length equals 13 residues. Here the CDR3 reads CSADRGDYTEAFF. In nucleotides, the CDR3 is TGCAGCGCCGACAGGGGGGATTACACTGAAGCTTTCTTT.

This clonotype showed up many times. V and J are TRBV30 and TRBJ1-6; D not resolved. V shed 1 base and J shed 10 bases, with 8 bases lying between them. This CDR3 has 12 residues. Germline V gives CDR1 GTSNPN, CDR2 SVGIG (reference sequence). The CDR3 sequence: CAWSESVSPLHF. CDR3 nucleotides: TGTGCCTGGAGTGAGAGTGTGTCACCCCTCCACTTT.

There are a few counts of this clonotype. The chain uses TRBV6-5 and TRBJ1-5; unclear D gene. The CDR3 runs to 13 residues. V lost 2 bases to trimming and J lost 4 bases, with 6 bases between them. Germline values: CDR1 MNHEY, CDR2 SVGAGI. The CDR3 nucleotides are TGTGCCAGCAGTTACCAAAGAAATCAGCCCCAGCATTTT. Translation gives CASSYQRNQPQHF.

This clonotype was recorded at least ten times. The J gene is TRBJ1-3, the V gene TRBV6-1; TRBD1 aligns across 8 bases. Germline values: CDR1 MNHNS, CDR2 SASEGT. After removal of 5 bases from V and 0 bases from J, the junction contained 6 bases not matched to a gene. CDR3 length: 16 residues. The CDR3 loop is CASSLLTGASGNTIYF. The CDR3 DNA follows: TGTGCCAGCAGTCTCTTGACAGGGGCCTCTGGAAACACCATATATTTT.

This clonotype was seen at least ten times. The CDR3 DNA is TGTGCCAGCAGCTTAGCAGGGGTCCACACTGAAGCTTTCTTT. Translation: CASSLAGVHTEAFF. The gene calls are TRBV11-2 and TRBJ1-1; weak D call: TRBD1 (6 bases). The V gene lost 1 base and the J gene lost 3 bases, with 9 bases spanning the gap. The CDR3 is 14 residues long. In germline, CDR1 is SGHAT, CDR2 FQNNGV.

This clonotype was counted ten times or more. V is TRBV18 and J is TRBJ1-1, with D perhaps TRBD1 (5 bases). This CDR3 contains 14 residues. V was pared by 6 bases and J by 2 bases, with 13 bases between. Per germline, CDR1 KGHSH and CDR2 LQKENI. CDR3: CASSPKTANTEAFF. Written as DNA, the CDR3 is TGTGCCAGCTCTCCAAAGACAGCTAACACTGAAGCTTTCTTT.

This clonotype occurred many times. The junction does not match germline at one end; this may be a read error. The genes are TRBV10-3 and TRBJ1-6; D is undetermined. The germline gives CDR1 ENHRY, CDR2 SYGVKD. The CDR3 spans 14 residues. CDR3 coding DNA: TGTGCCACCAGTAACAAGGGAGAGGGTTCACCCCTCCACTTT. It encodes CATSNKGEGSPLHF.

This chain uses TRBV7-9 with TRBJ2-7, with unresolved D. Trimming removed 9 bases at V and 2 bases at J, with 14 bases between. CDR1 SEHNR and CDR2 FQNEAQ come from the germline V gene (reference sequence). The CDR3 spans 13 residues. The DNA for the CDR3 is TGTGCCAGAACCCCTTTCGGAACCTACGAGCAGTACTTC. It yields the protein CARTPFGTYEQYF.

The table lists this clonotype with many counts. The V and J genes are TRBV7-9 and TRBJ1-2; 7 positions agree with TRBD1. The ends lost 5 bases at V and 8 bases at J; junction bases unmatched: 11. The CDR3 is 14 residues long. Per the germline V gene, CDR1 is SEHNR and CDR2 is FQNEAQ (reference sequence). The CDR3 spells CASSHSGGMGGYTF. The CDR3 region has the DNA TGTGCCAGCAGCCATTCAGGGGGTATGGGAGGCTACACCTTC. Looking up the rest from reference TRBV7-9 and TRBJ1-2 gives the full variable domain: DTGVSQNPRHKITKRGQNVTFRCDPISEHNRLYWYRQTLGQGPEFLTYFQNEAQLEKSRLLSDRFSAERPKGSFSTLEIQRTEQGDSAMYLCASSHSGGMGGYTFGSGTRLTVV.

In this sample, this clonotype turned up many times. This chain connects TRBV19 to TRBJ2-3; 9 nucleotides line up with TRBD1. The CDR3 runs 15 residues. CDR1 is LNHDA, CDR2 SQIVND, per germline (reference sequence). Trimming at V came to 3 bases and at J to 3 bases, leaving 4 bases not matched to a gene. CDR3 sequence reads: CASSIPGQGTDTQYF. The CDR3 region has the DNA TGTGCCAGTAGTATTCCGGGACAGGGAACAGATACGCAGTATTTT.

This clonotype was recorded many times. The rearrangement links TRBV6-2 or TRBV6-3 to TRBJ2-7; D may match TRBD1 or TRBD2 (5 bases each). Germline assignment: CDR1 MNHEY and CDR2 SVGEGT. The ends were cut back, 8 bases at V and 1 base at J, with 12 bases in the middle. The CDR3 spans 13 residues. CDR3 sequence reads: CASALGTSYEQYF. CDR3 sequence (DNA): TGTGCCAGCGCCTTAGGGACGTCCTACGAGCAGTACTTC.

This clonotype is medium-sized within its sample. This CDR3 is CASSMVAGVGNQPQHF. The CDR3 DNA follows: TGTGCCAGTAGTATGGTGGCAGGAGTGGGTAATCAGCCCCAGCATTTT. The chain combines TRBV19 with TRBJ1-5; D is unresolved. Germline values: CDR1 LNHDA, CDR2 SQIVND (reference sequence). This CDR3 contains 16 residues. V was pared by 3 bases and J by 4 bases, with 16 bases between. The full variable domain, with the rest looked up from reference TRBV19 and TRBJ1-5, is DGGITQSPKYLFRKEGQNVTLSCEQNLNHDAMYWYRQDPGQGLRLIYYSQIVNDFQKGDIAEGYSVSREKKESFPLTVTSAQKNPTAFYLCASSMVAGVGNQPQHFGDGTRLSIL.

This clonotype has a count of ten or more. The chain carries TRBV5-1 and TRBJ2-7; D is possibly TRBD2 (6 bases). CDR3 size: 15 residues. Trimming pared 4 bases from V and 0 bases from J, leaving 14 bases between. Germline assignment: CDR1 SGHRS and CDR2 YFSETQ. This CDR3 reads CASSLLDGSSYEQYF. Here the CDR3 DNA reads TGCGCCAGCAGCCTACTAGACGGGAGCTCCTACGAGCAGTACTTC. Looking up the rest from reference TRBV5-1 and TRBJ2-7 gives the full variable domain: KAGVTQTPRYLIKTRGQQVTLSCSPISGHRSVSWYQQTPGQGLQFLFEYFSETQRNKGNFPGRFSGRQFSNSRSEMNVSTLELGDSALYLCASSLLDGSSYEQYFGPGTRLTVT.

This clonotype is labeled medium-sized. This chain links TRBV11-3 with TRBJ2-2; 7 bases line up with TRBD2. This CDR3 spans 17 amino acids. The trim removed 5 bases at V and 2 bases at J, leaving 11 bases unmatched. CDR1 and CDR2 from the germline V gene are SGHNT and YENEEA. CDR3 region: CASSPRRGLSNTGELFF. The DNA for the CDR3 is TGTGCCAGCAGCCCTAGGAGGGGACTATCAAACACCGGGGAGCTGTTTTTT.

This clonotype occurred many times. This CDR3 is CAWSVRRGQYEQYF. In nucleotides, the CDR3 is TGTGCCTGGAGTGTACGGAGGGGTCAGTACGAGCAGTACTTC. The rearrangement uses TRBV30 and TRBJ2-7, with TRBD2 as a possible D gene (6 bases). The germline V and J ends were trimmed by 0 bases and 4 bases, with 13 bases remaining between them. CDR3 length: 14 amino acids. CDR1 and CDR2 from the germline V gene are GTSNPN and SVGIG (reference sequence).

This clonotype has ten or more counts. The J gene is TRBJ1-2, the V gene TRBV2; 9 bases map to TRBD1. With V trimmed by 6 bases and J by 4 bases, 0 bases remained unmatched. The germline V gene has CDR1 SNHLY and CDR2 FYNNEI. The CDR3 extends over 12 amino acids. CDR3 nucleotides: TGTGCCAGCAGGGGACAGGGCTATGGCTACACCTTC. Protein sequence: CASRGQGYGYTF. The full variable domain, in which reference TRBV2 and TRBJ1-2 provide the parts outside the CDR3, is EPEVTQTPSHQVTQMGQEVILRCVPISNHLYFYWYRQILGQKVEFLVSFYNNEISEKSEIFDDQFSVERPDGSNFTLKIRSTKLEDSAMYFCASRGQGYGYTFGSGTRLTVV.

This clonotype was picked up many times. The chain is built from TRBV7-9 and TRBJ2-1, with 9 positions matching TRBD2. J gave up 6 bases and V 1 base, and 7 bases lay outside the gene matches. Germline V gene lookup returns CDR1 SEHNR and CDR2 FQNEAQ (reference sequence). This CDR3 spans 16 amino acids. This CDR3 is CASSLGSGSGSNEQFF. CDR3 DNA sequence: TGTGCCAGCAGCTTAGGTAGCGGGAGTGGAAGCAATGAGCAGTTCTTC.

This clonotype was seen many times. The chain carries TRBV12-3 or TRBV12-4 and TRBJ1-6; D remains ambiguous. Deletions cut 5 bases from V and 9 bases from J, with 17 bases between. The CDR3 is made up of 15 amino acids. The CDR3, as DNA: TGTGCCAGCAGTCTACTCGGACGGCTTGGTTCACCCCTCCACTTT. Protein: CASSLLGRLGSPLHF.

This clonotype was counted ten times or more. This chain uses TRBV6-6 with TRBJ1-2; D possibly corresponds to TRBD1 (5 bases). Looked up from germline, CDR1 is MNHNY and CDR2 is SVGAGI (reference sequence). Trimming cost V 2 bases and J 0 bases, with 13 bases left between them. CDR3 size: 16 residues. CDR3: CASSYTKQAPNYGYTF. DNA for the CDR3: TGTGCCAGCAGTTACACCAAACAGGCCCCTAACTATGGCTACACCTTC.

At least ten counts were recorded for this clonotype. V usage is TRBV6-1 and J usage is TRBJ2-3; 10 nucleotides align to TRBD2. Unmatched junction bases numbered 7, after V lost 8 bases and J lost 2 bases. The CDR3 runs 15 residues. The V gene's germline CDR1 is MNHNS and CDR2 SASEGT. DNA for the CDR3: TGTGCCAGCTCTGGTAGCGGGGGGCCCACAGATACGCAGTATTTT. Protein: CASSGSGGPTDTQYF.

This clonotype was recorded many times. J is TRBJ1-1 and V is TRBV18; unclear D gene. V was clipped by 2 bases and J by 5 bases, with 9 bases between them. Germline assignment: CDR1 KGHSH and CDR2 LQKENI. This CDR3 is built from 13 residues. DNA for the CDR3: TGTGCCAGCTCACCATACCCGGGGACTGAAGCTTTCTTT. Protein: CASSPYPGTEAFF.

Judged by abundance, this clonotype is medium-sized. CDR3 coding DNA: TGTGCCAGTAGTCCAGGAGAGCCCCAGCATTTT. This sequence encodes CASSPGEPQHF. V and J are TRBV19 and TRBJ1-5; D unresolved. Deletions cut 5 bases from V and 8 bases from J, with 7 bases between. In germline, CDR1 is LNHDA, CDR2 SQIVND (reference sequence). CDR3 size: 11 residues.

In its sample, this clonotype was seen many times. The chain uses TRBV7-8 and TRBJ2-3; D call uncertain. Looked up from germline, CDR1 is SGHVS and CDR2 is FQNEAQ. This CDR3 region has 12 residues. V dropped 5 bases and J dropped 4 bases, with 7 bases sitting between them. The CDR3 DNA reads as TGTGCCAGCAGCCCCTTCGCAGATACGCAGTATTTT. This codes for CASSPFADTQYF.

This clonotype appeared many times. The chain joins TRBV6-1 to TRBJ1-1; weak D call: TRBD1 (5 bases). From germline, CDR1 is MNHNS and CDR2 SASEGT. V was cut by 9 bases and J by 0 bases, with 14 bases left in between. The CDR3 is 14 residues long. The CDR3 DNA sequence: TGTGCCAGTAGTACAGGAGATATGAACACTGAAGCTTTCTTT. This encodes CASSTGDMNTEAFF.

This clonotype rates as medium-sized. The V call is TRBV7-9, the J call TRBJ2-1; perhaps TRBD1 as D (5 bases). The CDR3 has 12 residues. V lost 5 bases to trimming and J lost 7 bases, with 9 bases between them. Germline CDR1 is SEHNR and CDR2 is FQNEAQ (reference sequence). The chain's CDR3 is CASSPGLNEQFF. CDR3 DNA sequence: TGTGCCAGCAGCCCAGGGTTGAATGAGCAGTTCTTC.

This clonotype was recorded many times. A clone one base away is much larger, so this may be a read error. The rearrangement links TRBV28 to TRBJ2-7; D not resolved. Looked up from germline, CDR1 is MDHEN and CDR2 is SYDVKM. CDR3 length equals 14 residues. Trimming shortened V by 5 bases and J by 4 bases, and 15 bases separated the two germline ends. The CDR3 loop is CASSRAGRGYEQYF. CDR3 bases: TGTGCCAGCAGTCGGGCAGGTCGTGGGTACGAGCAGTACTTC.

Relative to its sample, this clonotype is medium-sized. The gene calls are TRBV29-1 and TRBJ2-2; D may match TRBD1 or TRBD2 (5 bases each). Germline V gene lookup returns CDR1 SQVTM and CDR2 ANQGSEA. V lost 6 bases, J lost 3 bases, and 20 bases lay in between. This CDR3 contains 16 residues. The DNA for the CDR3 is TGCAGCGTCCTAAACCAGGGACGGAGCTACACCGGGGAGCTGTTTTTT. Encoded protein: CSVLNQGRSYTGELFF.

This clonotype is categorized as large. This rearrangement joins TRBV6-5 to TRBJ1-1, with D uncertain. V was shortened by 2 bases and J by 4 bases, with 11 bases between the two germline ends. Germline loops: CDR1 MNHEY, CDR2 SVGAGI. This CDR3 spans 14 amino acids. The CDR3 DNA reads TGTGCCAGCAGTTACGGAGAGATAAGCACTGAAGCTTTCTTT. It is translated as CASSYGEISTEAFF.

In its sample, this clonotype was seen many times. This rearrangement joins TRBV30 to TRBJ2-1; D not resolved. Germline CDR1 reads GTSNPN; CDR2 reads SVGIG (reference sequence). Trimming left V 4 bases short and J 0 bases short, with 4 bases between. This CDR3 contains 12 residues. CDR3 in amino acids: CAWTDSYNEQFF. CDR3 in DNA: TGTGCCTGGACGGACTCCTACAATGAGCAGTTCTTC.